This T cell receptor beta chain is drawn from a study of OX40 agonist ivuxolimab in advanced cancers. Study at large: A history of anti-PD-1, anti-PD-L1 or anti-CTLA-4 therapy was acceptable, and roughly 40% had some. Study-level points and caveats: CD8+ T cells (on average) carried more expanded clones than CD4+ T cells. Patients with a partial response at 0.1-3.0 mg/kg had among the lowest clonal expansion. At 0.1 to 3.0 mg/kg, clonal expansion of CD4+ and CD8+ blood T cells had occurred by week 6.

Sample share makes this clone medium-sized. Its antigen is unidentified. Assay: immunoSEQ multiplex PCR; the TCRdb copy retains only in-frame clones and omits some. The top ten clones hold 9.5% to 15% of a sample with 30,000 to 35,000 clones, 84% of them seen once. CDR3 length: 13 amino acids. The germline gives CDR1 SGHAT, CDR2 FQNNGV. V lost 5 bases and J lost 1, with 8 bases in between. The sequence came from an adult with an advanced solid tumor such as melanoma, head and neck, liver or kidney cancer. V gene TRBV11-2 combines with J gene TRBJ1-1; no clear D gene. This specimen consisted of CD4+ or CD8+ T cells sorted from blood, obtained in a trial of the OX40 agonist ivuxolimab. This CDR3 reads CASSPSENTEAFF. The CDR3 coding sequence is TGTGCCAGCAGCCCATCGGAGAACACTGAAGCTTTCTTT.